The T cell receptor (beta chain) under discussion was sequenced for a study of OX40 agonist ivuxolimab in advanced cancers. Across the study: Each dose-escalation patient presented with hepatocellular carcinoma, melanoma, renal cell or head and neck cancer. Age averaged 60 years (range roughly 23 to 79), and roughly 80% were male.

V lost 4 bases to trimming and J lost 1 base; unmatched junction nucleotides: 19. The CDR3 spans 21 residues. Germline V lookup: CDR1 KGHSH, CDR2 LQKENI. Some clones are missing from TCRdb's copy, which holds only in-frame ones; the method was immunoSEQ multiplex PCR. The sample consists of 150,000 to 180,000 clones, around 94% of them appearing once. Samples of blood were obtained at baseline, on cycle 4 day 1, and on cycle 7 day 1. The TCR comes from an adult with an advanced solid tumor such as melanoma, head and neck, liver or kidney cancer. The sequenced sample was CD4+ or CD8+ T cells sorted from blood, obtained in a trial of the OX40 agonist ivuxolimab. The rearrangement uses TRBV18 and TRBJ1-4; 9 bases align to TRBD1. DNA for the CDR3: TGTGCCAGCTCACTCATCAGCGGCCTCCGGGACAGGGATCAAACTAATGAAAAACTGTTTTTT. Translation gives CASSLISGLRDRDQTNEKLFF.